This is a list of T cell receptor beta chains from one sample in a study of siplizumab effects on memory and regulatory T cells. Clones were read by immunoSEQ multiplex PCR, and TCRdb kept only the in-frame ones, dropping some. The data hold some 100,000 clones, with 75% to 95% observed a single time. Material for sequencing was CD4+ T cells sorted from blood. The receptors were gathered from a human donor in good health. Some clones in this sample may be carry-over from other donors' samples. Both conserved end residues are part of each CDR3. D genes are given only for firm matches. Expanded clones are given a class, and other clones once, few, many or no size at all.

d_gene | j_gene | abundance | v_gene | CDR3nt | CDR3aa
NA | TRBJ2-1 | NA | TRBV5-1 | TGCGCCAGCAGCTTGAGTAGTGGGCAGAACTCCTACAATGAGCAGTTCTTC | CASSLSSGQNSYNEQFF
TRBD1 | TRBJ2-2 | NA | TRBV19 | TGTGCCAGTAGTATACGGGACAGGGATGCCGGGGAGCTGTTTTTT | CASSIRDRDAGELFF
NA | TRBJ1-2 | NA | TRBV5-1 | TGCGCCAGCAGCTGGAACGGACAGAGGGGTGGCTACACCTTC | CASSWNGQRGGYTF
TRBD2 | TRBJ2-1 | once | TRBV11-3 | TGTGCCAGCAGTCGACTTCGCGGGAGTCCCCATGAGCAGTTCTTC | CASSRLRGSPHEQFF
NA | TRBJ2-1 | NA | TRBV14 | TGTGCCAGCAGCCAAACCCGGGACAATGAGCAGTTCTTC | CASSQTRDNEQFF
NA | TRBJ1-5 | NA | TRBV19 | TGTGCCAGTAGCCCGCTTACAGATACCGTCATTCAGCCCCAGCATTTT | CASSPLTDTVIQPQHF
NA | TRBJ2-1 | NA | TRBV11-2 | TGTGCCAGCAGCTTAGTAGCCTACACTCAATTCTTC | CASSLVAYTQFF
NA | TRBJ2-7 | NA | TRBV27 | TGTGCCAGCAGTTCCTTTCGGGAGCAGTACTTC | CASSSFREQYF
NA | TRBJ2-3 | NA | TRBV19 | TGTGCCAGTAGTGGACGGGGGGATACGCAGTATTTT | CASSGRGDTQYF
TRBD1 | TRBJ2-5 | NA | TRBV5-6 | TGTGCCAGCAGCTTTCGACAGGGGAGAGAGACCCAGTACTTC | CASSFRQGRETQYF
TRBD2 | TRBJ2-3 | once | TRBV9 | TGTGCCAGCAGCGCCAGCGGGAGTCAAGATACGCAGTATTTT | CASSASGSQDTQYF
NA | TRBJ2-1 | once | TRBV27 | TGTGCCAGCAGGATTAGGGTCAATGAGCAGTTCTTC | CASRIRVNEQFF
NA | TRBJ2-5 | NA | TRBV9 | TGTGCCAGCAGCGCAAACGTGGGGGGTAGGGAGACCCAGTACTTC | CASSANVGGRETQYF
NA | TRBJ2-7 | NA | TRBV11-2 | TGTGCCAGCAGCTCCCGGACAGACTACGAGCAGTACTTC | CASSSRTDYEQYF
NA | TRBJ2-1 | once | TRBV18 | TGTGCCAGCTCACAAGACAGCCTCAGTGAGCAGTTCTTC | CASSQDSLSEQFF